Each of the 21 T cell receptor beta chains below was sequenced from the same sample in a study of blood T cell repertoires in COVID-19. Here immunoSEQ multiplex PCR was the method, and the copy in TCRdb shows in-frame clones only, minus some. The sample contains a few hundred thousand clones, 70% to 90% of which appear only once. The sample comprised PBMCs or T cells enriched from blood (not recorded which). The receptors derive from a woman in her 30s who had recovered from COVID-19.

J is TRBJ1-4 and V is TRBV30, with D unclear. Between the trimmed V and J ends, which lost 3 bases and 8 bases, there was a span of 19 bases. Germline V gives CDR1 GTSNPN, CDR2 SVGIG (reference sequence). The CDR3 consists of 15 residues. CDR3 sequence (DNA): TGTGCCTGGAGCCCATACTCCCGGGGTAGCGAAAAACTGTTTTTT. Its translation: CAWSPYSRGSEKLFF.

This chain joins TRBV11-2 and TRBJ2-2; D remains ambiguous. V was shortened by 1 base and J by 6 bases, with 18 bases between the two germline ends. This CDR3 contains 17 residues. From germline, CDR1 is SGHAT and CDR2 FQNNGV. CDR3 in amino acids: CASSLGQVMVLAGELFF. For the CDR3, the DNA is TGTGCCAGCAGCTTAGGGCAGGTTATGGTCTTGGCCGGGGAGCTGTTTTTT.

The V gene is TRBV28, the J gene TRBJ2-5, with D maybe TRBD2 (6 bases). Trimming left V 5 bases short and J 5 bases short, with 18 bases between. This CDR3 is built from 15 residues. CDR1 is MDHEN, CDR2 SYDVKM, per germline. The CDR3 DNA is TGTGCCAGCAGTGAGGTCGGGGGTCTGAGGGAGACCCAGTACTTC. As protein: CASSEVGGLRETQYF.

The gene calls are TRBV6-5 and TRBJ1-4; D call uncertain. Per the germline V gene, CDR1 is MNHEY and CDR2 is SVGAGI. V was clipped by 8 bases and J by 8 bases, with 18 bases between them. There are 14 residues in the CDR3. The CDR3 DNA sequence: TGTGCCAGCTCCCTGGGAGGGCGTAGAGAAAAACTGTTTTTT. Translating it yields CASSLGGRREKLFF.

The J gene is TRBJ1-2, the V gene TRBV3-1 (or the pseudogene TRBV3-2), with TRBD1 identical over 7 bases. The germline V gene has CDR1 LGHDT and CDR2 YNNKEL (reference sequence). With V trimmed by 4 bases and J by 3 bases, 11 bases remained unmatched. CDR3 size: 16 residues. In DNA form, the CDR3 reads TGTGCCAGCAGCCTATCTTCCGGGACAGCGCACTATGGCTACACCTTC. It translates to CASSLSSGTAHYGYTF.

The V gene is TRBV6-4, the J gene TRBJ2-3, with 7 nucleotides matching TRBD2. Germline assignment: CDR1 MRHNA and CDR2 SNTAGT. V lost 3 bases and J lost 0; bases outside the gene matches: 3. The CDR3 length is 15 residues. The CDR3: CASSESSGSTDTQYF. The CDR3 DNA follows: TGTGCCAGCAGTGAGTCTAGCGGTAGCACAGATACGCAGTATTTT.

The chain recombines TRBV4-3 with TRBJ1-6, with D maybe TRBD1 (5 bases). Germline V gene sequence: CDR1 LGHNA, CDR2 YSLEER. The CDR3 spans 16 residues. V was trimmed by 3 bases and J by 7 bases, leaving 16 bases between them. For the CDR3, the DNA is TGCGCCAGCAGCCAGAATCCTGCAGGGTCAAATTCACCCCTCCACTTT. Protein: CASSQNPAGSNSPLHF.

The chain combines TRBV4-3 with TRBJ1-4, with TRBD1 matching 9 bases. V lost 4 bases to trimming and J lost 7 bases; unmatched junction nucleotides: 4. This CDR3 is 14 amino acids long. Looked up from germline, CDR1 is LGHNA and CDR2 is YSLEER. The CDR3 loop is CASSPGTGTEKLFF. CDR3 coding DNA: TGCGCCAGCAGCCCGGGGACAGGGACTGAAAAACTGTTTTTT.

This rearrangement joins TRBV4-2 to TRBJ1-2, with a weak D call TRBD1 (5 bases). The germline V and J ends were trimmed by 0 bases and 7 bases, with 15 bases remaining between them. CDR1 is LGHNA and CDR2 is YNFKEQ in the germline V gene. The CDR3 sequence is 15 residues long. The DNA of the CDR3 is TGTGCCAGCAGCCAAGATTTGGCAGGGATTGGTGGCTACACCTTC. This codes for CASSQDLAGIGGYTF.

The chain combines TRBV11-3 with TRBJ2-7, with 10 bases identical to TRBD1. The CDR3 loop spans 15 amino acids. V was clipped by 5 bases and J by 3 bases; unmatched bases: 7. In germline, CDR1 is SGHNT, CDR2 YENEEA. The CDR3 region has the DNA TGTGCCAGCAGCCCGGGACAGGGGAGCCTCTACGAGCAGTACTTC. It encodes CASSPGQGSLYEQYF.

The chain employs TRBV15 and TRBJ1-4, with no clear D. CDR3 size: 15 residues. Germline V lookup: CDR1 LNHNV, CDR2 YYDKDF (reference sequence). Trimming pared 0 bases from V and 7 bases from J, leaving 12 bases between. The CDR3 here is CATSRDPGETEKLFF. The CDR3 nucleotides are TGTGCCACCAGCAGAGATCCCGGGGAGACTGAAAAACTGTTTTTT.

This chain joins TRBV3-1 (or the pseudogene TRBV3-2) and TRBJ2-5, with a weak D call TRBD1 (5 bases). Germline CDR1 is LGHDT and CDR2 is YNNKEL (reference sequence). The CDR3 has 14 residues. V was shortened by 3 bases and J by 5 bases, with 13 bases between the two germline ends. Written as DNA, the CDR3 is TGTGCCAGCAGCCAGAGGACACAACTGGAGACCCAGTACTTC. It yields the protein CASSQRTQLETQYF.

In DNA, the CDR3 is TGCAGCGCACAACAGGGCCCGAACTATGGCTACACCTTC. It encodes CSAQQGPNYGYTF. V is TRBV29-1 and J is TRBJ1-2; D is possibly TRBD1 (6 bases). The CDR3 runs to 13 residues. Deletions cut 7 bases from V and 2 bases from J, with 14 bases between. CDR1 and CDR2 (germline): SQVTM, ANQGSEA.

The chain joins TRBV7-2 to TRBJ1-3, with D unresolved. From germline, CDR1 is SGHTA and CDR2 FQGNSA. The CDR3 consists of 16 residues. The V end lost 3 bases, the J end lost 0 bases, and 12 bases lay between the germline ends. The CDR3 here is CASSFGSRSSGNTIYF. The CDR3 region has the DNA TGTGCCAGCAGCTTCGGTTCCCGGAGCTCTGGAAACACCATATATTTT.

As regards this clone: The same CDR3 arises from other DNA sequences in this sample as well. The chain joins TRBV18 to TRBJ2-1; 7 bases line up with TRBD1. CDR3 length: 13 residues. Looked up from germline, CDR1 is KGHSH and CDR2 is LQKENI. Germline trimming cut 3 bases from V and 10 bases from J; bases unmatched to any gene: 6. CDR3 bases: TGTGCCAGCTCACCTCAGGGGGTAGGGGAGCAGTTCTTC. Protein: CASSPQGVGEQFF.

This sequence joins TRBV11-2 and TRBJ2-1, with 7 bases that match TRBD1. The CDR3 contains 14 residues. With 7 bases clipped from V and 5 bases from J, the junction kept 8 bases outside the gene matches. CDR1 is SGHAT and CDR2 is FQNNGV in the germline V gene. For the CDR3, the DNA is TGTGCCAGCACTACGGGACAGAGAAACAATGAGCAGTTCTTC. Amino acids: CASTTGQRNNEQFF.

This clone has just one count. The chain joins TRBV19 to TRBJ1-5; D may be TRBD1 (5 bases). The CDR3 consists of 11 residues. Trimming stripped 9 bases from V and 14 bases from J, with 17 bases between. Germline V gene lookup returns CDR1 LNHDA and CDR2 SQIVND (reference sequence). The CDR3 sequence is CARGPGGYKHF. The CDR3 DNA is TGTGCCAGAGGGCCGGGGGGGTATAAGCATTTT.

The CDR3 reads CASSLAGTGIYEQYF. In DNA, the CDR3 is TGTGCCAGCAGCTTAGCCGGGACAGGGATTTACGAGCAGTACTTC. The chain couples TRBV7-2 to TRBJ2-7; 9 bases are a match to TRBD1. V gave up 0 bases and J gave up 4 bases; unmatched junction bases: 4. The CDR3 contains 15 residues. Germline V gene data show CDR1 as SGHTA and CDR2 as FQGNSA.

The count of this clone is one. The chain joins TRBV7-2 to TRBJ1-5; 7 positions agree with TRBD1. Germline loops: CDR1 SGHTA, CDR2 FQGNSA. The V and J ends lost 0 bases and 2 bases, in that order; junction bases with no gene match: 1. The CDR3 loop spans 15 amino acids. The CDR3 loop reads CASSLAGGRNQPQHF. CDR3 nucleotides: TGTGCCAGCAGCTTAGCAGGGGGCCGCAATCAGCCCCAGCATTTT.

Here the CDR3 DNA reads TGCGCCAGCAGTTCGACAGGGTCGGAGACCCAGTACTTC. This translates into CASSSTGSETQYF. J is TRBJ2-5 and V is TRBV5-1; 7 nucleotides align to TRBD1. In germline, CDR1 is SGHRS, CDR2 YFSETQ. The junction had 6 bases not matched to a gene; V was cut back by 5 bases and J by 5 bases. This CDR3 region has 13 residues.

The chain is built from TRBV7-9 and TRBJ2-7; D possibly corresponds to TRBD2 (5 bases). CDR1 and CDR2 from the germline V gene are SEHNR and FQNEAQ (reference sequence). The CDR3 contains 14 residues. Trimming took off 1 base at V and 5 bases at J, with 12 bases between the two ends. DNA of the CDR3: TGTGCCAGCAGCTTAGGGACTCACGGGGACGAGCAGTACTTC. It is translated as CASSLGTHGDEQYF.